This T cell receptor beta chain was sequenced in a study of cytomegalovirus exposure and HLA in healthy donors. This clone was found once. As yet, its antigen is unknown. Primers: 60 Vbeta forward and 13 Jbeta reverse. In the original workflow: About 11 million of the roughly 77 million unique TCR beta chains counted in a later analysis were shared. Assay: immunoSEQ multiplex PCR; the TCRdb copy retains only in-frame clones and omits some. V, J and clone size derive from that table, while D and trimming were established from the DNA sequence. The sample records 100,000 to 150,000 clones, roughly 70% being singletons. CDR1 is SNHLY and CDR2 is FYNNEI in the germline V gene. V lost 7 bases, J lost 8 bases, and 12 bases stayed unmatched. The CDR3 has 15 residues. Study-wide results and limits: For most TCR beta V segments, an earlier analysis put the productive rate at about 87% or about 30% of the time. Analysis was carried out at a later point, and it linked a missense DCLRE1C variant to TCR beta V- and J-gene trimming.

The receptor comes from a man in his forties in good health and CMV-seropositive. The chain employs TRBV2 and TRBJ2-2; TRBD1 agrees at 8 bases. Material for sequencing was PBMCs. CDR3 amino acids: CASNNYDRGEGELFF. In nucleotides, the CDR3 is TGTGCCAGCAATAACTATGACAGGGGAGAAGGGGAGCTGTTTTTT.